The next 29 T cell receptor beta chains were all read from a single sample in a study of identical twins. TCRdb recomputed calls from the 5' RACE reads with MiXCR, one row per CDR3 protein. This table holds approximately 250,000 distinct CDR3 sequences, around 6.5% found once. These sequences were also reported in another study, on T cells expressing NK-cell markers.

Material: CD8+ T cells sorted from blood. Receptors originate from a young woman in good health.

Here the CDR3 DNA reads TGTGCCACCAGCAGAGAGGGACAGGGACGTCGCGAGCAGTACTTC. This gives the protein CATSREGQGRREQYF. The V gene is TRBV15, the J gene TRBJ2-7, with 9 bases fitting TRBD1. The J segment lost 6 bases and the V segment lost 0 bases, leaving 6 bases of the junction unmatched. From germline, CDR1 is LNHNV and CDR2 YYDKDF (reference sequence). This CDR3 comprises 15 residues.

This clonotype was counted ten times or more. The gene calls are TRBV14 and TRBJ2-7; 14 bases are shared with TRBD2. With V trimmed by 4 bases and J by 2 bases, 10 bases remained unmatched. The CDR3 totals 18 residues. The germline CDR1 and CDR2 sequences are SGHDN and FVKESK. CDR3 amino acids: CASSLAPGLAGGAYEQYF. In DNA form, the CDR3 reads TGTGCCAGCAGCCTAGCCCCCGGACTAGCGGGAGGCGCCTACGAGCAGTACTTC.

This clonotype was recorded at least ten times. The chain combines TRBV10-2 with TRBJ2-3; D remains ambiguous. Germline values: CDR1 WSHSY, CDR2 SAAADI. The length of the CDR3 is 14 residues. The ends were cut back, 5 bases at V and 6 bases at J, with 15 bases in the middle. In DNA, the CDR3 is TGCGCCAGCAGTCCGATTATCTTCGGGGATACGCAGTATTTT. This encodes CASSPIIFGDTQYF.

This clonotype was seen a few times. The chain carries TRBV5-1 and TRBJ2-1; 9 nucleotides match TRBD2. Trimming at V came to 0 bases and at J to 8 bases, leaving 6 bases not matched to a gene. The germline V gene has CDR1 SGHRS and CDR2 YFSETQ. This CDR3 contains 15 residues. In DNA, the CDR3 is TGCGCCAGCAGCTTGGGAGCGGGGGGTTCGGATGAGCAGTTCTTC. Amino acid sequence: CASSLGAGGSDEQFF.

There are many counts of this clonotype. The chain joins TRBV7-2 to TRBJ1-1, with a tentative D call TRBD1 (5 bases). The CDR3 has 15 amino acids. The V end lost 5 bases, the J end lost 1 base, and 14 bases lay between the germline ends. The germline CDR1 and CDR2 sequences are SGHTA and FQGNSA. CDR3 in DNA: TGTGCCAGCAGCGTCATAGGGGATGCGAACACTGAAGCTTTCTTT. Translation: CASSVIGDANTEAFF. The variable domain in full, with the rest retrieved from reference TRBV7-2 and TRBJ1-1, is GAGVSQSPSNKVTEKGKDVELRCDPISGHTALYWYRQSLGQGLEFLIYFQGNSAPDKSGLPSDRFSAERTGGSVSTLTIQRTQQEDSAVYLCASSVIGDANTEAFFGQGTRLTVV.

This clonotype was found many times. The chain links TRBV5-6 to TRBJ2-3; D possibly corresponds to TRBD1 (5 bases). V gave up 3 bases and J gave up 0 bases, with 17 bases separating them. Germline V gives CDR1 SGHDT, CDR2 YYEEEE. The CDR3 contains 17 residues. CDR3 coding DNA: TGTGCCAGCAGCTCCCGGTACCGACAGTCTAGCACAGATACGCAGTATTTT. Its translation: CASSSRYRQSSTDTQYF.

This clonotype was observed a single time. The genes are TRBV7-4 and TRBJ2-2, with 7 bases fitting TRBD2. The CDR3 covers 18 residues. Germline-derived CDR1 and CDR2 are SGHVT and SQSDAQ. After removal of 11 bases from V and 0 bases from J, the junction contained 18 bases not matched to a gene. This CDR3 is CACCQDTGGSPNTGELFF. The CDR3 DNA reads as TGTGCCTGCTGCCAAGATACGGGGGGAAGTCCGAACACCGGGGAGCTGTTTTTT.

This clonotype was counted ten times or more. The chain carries TRBV6-1 and TRBJ2-5; D not resolved. The CDR3 runs 12 residues. Germline CDR1 reads MNHNS; CDR2 reads SASEGT. V was clipped by 11 bases and J by 5 bases, with 15 bases between them. CDR3 DNA: TGTGCCGTTCAGATCTATGGGGAGACCCAGTACTTC. Its protein is CAVQIYGETQYF.

The rearrangement uses TRBV20-1 and TRBJ2-1; 7 nucleotides align to TRBD2. Germline V gene data show CDR1 as DFQATT and CDR2 as SNEGSKA (reference sequence). CDR3 length: 12 residues. The CDR3 nucleotides read TGCCAGGTAGCGGGTTCCTACAATGAGCAGTTCTTC. Its protein is CQVAGSYNEQFF.

This clonotype has more than one count but fewer than ten. The chain combines TRBV7-8 with TRBJ2-2; 11 bases are shared with TRBD2. CDR1 is SGHVS and CDR2 is FQNEAQ in the germline V gene. This CDR3 has 15 residues. The ends lost 5 bases at V and 6 bases at J; junction bases unmatched: 5. In DNA form, the CDR3 reads TGTGCCAGCAGCATACTAGCGGGAGTCGCCGGGGAGCTGTTTTTT. This sequence encodes CASSILAGVAGELFF.

This clonotype was picked up a small number of times. The DNA for the CDR3 is TGTGCCAGCAGTTACGGCCCCCCGGCCTACAATGAGCAGTTCTTC. Protein product: CASSYGPPAYNEQFF. The chain employs TRBV6-5 and TRBJ2-1; D is undetermined. The CDR3 consists of 15 residues. The germline V and J ends were trimmed by 2 bases and 2 bases, with 10 bases remaining between them. The V gene's germline CDR1 is MNHEY and CDR2 SVGAGI.

The table lists this clonotype with a few counts. Here the CDR3 reads CASSGPGRQEQFF. For the CDR3, the DNA is TGTGCCAGCAGTGGACCAGGGCGTCAGGAGCAGTTCTTC. The chain carries TRBV12-3 or TRBV12-4 and TRBJ2-1; D possibly corresponds to TRBD1 (5 bases). This CDR3 has 13 amino acids. The V gene lost 5 bases and the J gene lost 10 bases, with 15 bases spanning the gap.

This rearrangement joins TRBV9 to TRBJ2-7; 11 bases line up with TRBD2. The CDR3 loop spans 15 amino acids. From germline, CDR1 is SGDLS and CDR2 YYNGEE. V was clipped by 4 bases and J by 2 bases; unmatched bases: 5. CDR3 sequence (DNA): TGTGCCAGCAGCCCCCGACTAGCGGGGCCCTACGAGCAGTACTTC. Its translation: CASSPRLAGPYEQYF. Together with reference TRBV9 and TRBJ2-7, the CDR3 gives the full variable domain: DSGVTQTPKHLITATGQRVTLRCSPRSGDLSVYWYQQSLDQGLQFLIQYYNGEERAKGNILERFSAQQFPDLHSELNLSSLELGDSALYFCASSPRLAGPYEQYFGPGTRLTVT.

This clonotype occurred many times. The chain recombines TRBV5-1 with TRBJ2-7, with TRBD2 matching 7 bases. V trimming: 2 bases; J trimming: 3 bases; junction bases outside the gene matches: 8. The CDR3 contains 15 residues. Looked up from germline, CDR1 is SGHRS and CDR2 is YFSETQ. In DNA, the CDR3 is TGCGCCAGCAGCTTAGGGTCCCAGCGGGACTACGAGCAGTACTTC. It specifies CASSLGSQRDYEQYF.

Only a few counts were recorded for this clonotype. The chain combines TRBV12-3 or TRBV12-4 with TRBJ2-2; D might be TRBD2 (6 bases). The V and J ends lost 3 bases and 3 bases respectively, with 14 bases between them. The CDR3 sequence is 16 residues long. The CDR3 spells CASSFPEGRDTGELFF. The CDR3, as DNA: TGTGCCAGCAGTTTCCCGGAGGGGCGTGACACCGGGGAGCTGTTTTTT.

The chain couples TRBV6-6 to TRBJ2-7, with D unresolved. CDR1 and CDR2 (germline): MNHNY, SVGAGI (reference sequence). The CDR3 extends over 11 amino acids. V was trimmed by 6 bases and J by 6 bases, leaving 9 bases between them. CDR3 residues: CASRVASEQYF. CDR3 nucleotide sequence: TGTGCCAGCAGGGTAGCCTCCGAGCAGTACTTC.

This clonotype was observed many times. The rearrangement uses TRBV12-3 or TRBV12-4 and TRBJ1-2; D is uncertain. Trimming shortened V by 0 bases and J by 4 bases, and 12 bases separated the two germline ends. The CDR3 consists of 15 residues. CDR3 nucleotide sequence: TGTGCCAGCAGTTTAGCGCCGGGGAACGTCTATGGCTACACCTTC. This encodes CASSLAPGNVYGYTF.

The genes are TRBV11-2 and TRBJ1-1; 7 positions agree with TRBD1. With 8 bases clipped from V and 5 bases from J, the junction kept 8 bases outside the gene matches. Looked up from germline, CDR1 is SGHAT and CDR2 is FQNNGV. This CDR3 is built from 13 residues. The CDR3 reads CASQLTGETEAFF. Here the CDR3 DNA reads TGTGCCAGCCAATTAACAGGGGAAACTGAAGCTTTCTTT.

This clonotype appeared many times. The chain links TRBV7-9 to TRBJ2-1; 10 bases align to TRBD1. Looked up from germline, CDR1 is SEHNR and CDR2 is FQNEAQ (reference sequence). Trimming removed 5 bases from V and 2 bases from J; junction bases left unmatched: 6. CDR3 size: 16 residues. In DNA form, the CDR3 reads TGTGCCAGCAGCCCCCGACAGGGGGCCGCCTACAATGAGCAGTTCTTC. Translation gives CASSPRQGAAYNEQFF.

This clonotype has more than one count but fewer than ten. V gene TRBV27 combines with J gene TRBJ2-7; D is unclear. The germline CDR1 and CDR2 sequences are MNHEY and SMNVEV (reference sequence). V gave up 9 bases and J gave up 6 bases, with 12 bases separating them. This CDR3 has 11 residues. CDR3 sequence (DNA): TGTGCCAGTACGAAGGGTTCCGAGCAGTACTTC. It translates to CASTKGSEQYF.

This clonotype has only a few counts. This chain joins TRBV4-2 and TRBJ2-1; D is ambiguous. The CDR3 loop spans 16 amino acids. CDR1 and CDR2 (germline): LGHNA, YNFKEQ. Trimming stripped 0 bases from V and 0 bases from J, with 9 bases between. CDR3 sequence (DNA): TGTGCCAGCAGCCAAGAAGAAGGGATCTCCTACAATGAGCAGTTCTTC. Amino acid sequence: CASSQEEGISYNEQFF.

The chain uses TRBV4-3 and TRBJ2-2, with 7 nucleotides matching TRBD2. The CDR3 extends over 15 amino acids. The V gene end was trimmed by 4 bases and the J gene end by 4 bases; junction bases not matched to a gene: 6. From germline, CDR1 is LGHNA and CDR2 YSLEER. The CDR3 coding sequence is TGCGCCAGCAGCCCGTCGTCGGGAGGCACCGGGGAGCTGTTTTTT. This codes for CASSPSSGGTGELFF.

This clonotype was counted a few times. The chain joins TRBV20-1 to TRBJ2-7, with a possible D match to TRBD2 (7 bases). V was shortened by 6 bases and J by 3 bases, with 18 bases between the two germline ends. Germline V CDR1 and CDR2: DFQATT, SNEGSKA (reference sequence). There are 14 residues in the CDR3. In DNA, the CDR3 is TGCAGTGCCCCCGGAACGCGGGGGCTCTACGAGCAGTACTTC. It encodes CSAPGTRGLYEQYF.

This clonotype came up many times. The rearrangement links TRBV5-5 to TRBJ2-3, with D possibly being TRBD1 or TRBD2 (5 bases each). Trimming shortened V by 0 bases and J by 2 bases, and 16 bases separated the two germline ends. The CDR3 is 17 amino acids. Per germline, CDR1 SGHKS and CDR2 YYEKEE (reference sequence). In DNA form, the CDR3 reads TGTGCCAGCAGCTTGGAGTTCGGGACGAGGAACACAGATACGCAGTATTTT. Encoded protein: CASSLEFGTRNTDTQYF.

The rearrangement uses TRBV7-9 and TRBJ1-1; maybe TRBD1 (5 bases). Trimming shortened V by 7 bases and J by 1 base, and 13 bases separated the two germline ends. Germline V gives CDR1 SEHNR, CDR2 FQNEAQ (reference sequence). The CDR3 is 14 amino acids. The CDR3 DNA follows: TGTGCCAGCACCGTTGCAGGGTCGAACACTGAAGCTTTCTTT. Translation: CASTVAGSNTEAFF. The full variable domain, completed using reference TRBV7-9 and TRBJ1-1, is DTGVSQNPRHKITKRGQNVTFRCDPISEHNRLYWYRQTLGQGPEFLTYFQNEAQLEKSRLLSDRFSAERPKGSFSTLEIQRTEQGDSAMYLCASTVAGSNTEAFFGQGTRLTVV.

The chain is built from TRBV7-8 and TRBJ2-4; a possible D gene is TRBD2 (6 bases). The length of the CDR3 is 18 residues. Germline CDR1 reads SGHVS; CDR2 reads FQNEAQ. The germline V and J ends were trimmed by 3 bases and 0 bases, with 18 bases remaining between them. CDR3 region: CASSLFGGVGEAKNIQYF. The CDR3 coding sequence is TGTGCCAGCAGCTTGTTCGGGGGAGTAGGAGAAGCCAAAAACATTCAGTACTTC. Variable domain in full (rest from reference TRBV7-8 and TRBJ2-4): GAGVSQSPRYKVAKRGQDVALRCDPISGHVSLFWYQQALGQGPEFLTYFQNEAQLDKSGLPSDRFFAERPEGSVSTLKIQRTQQEDSAVYLCASSLFGGVGEAKNIQYFGAGTRLSVL.

The sample holds a few counts of this clonotype. The rearrangement links TRBV9 to TRBJ2-5; the match to TRBD1 covers 8 bases. Unmatched junction bases numbered 10, after V lost 4 bases and J lost 5 bases. Germline CDR1 reads SGDLS; CDR2 reads YYNGEE. CDR3 length equals 15 residues. CDR3 sequence (DNA): TGTGCCAGCAGCTCTTGGACAGGGCCTGGGGAGACCCAGTACTTC. This sequence encodes CASSSWTGPGETQYF.

The sample holds a few counts of this clonotype. This sequence joins TRBV30 and TRBJ2-1; no clear D. CDR3 length: 12 residues. V gave up 1 base and J gave up 8 bases, with 9 bases separating them. From germline, CDR1 is GTSNPN and CDR2 SVGIG (reference sequence). The DNA of the CDR3 is TGTGCCTGGAGTGAACTTGGGTATGAGCAGTTCTTC. The encoded protein is CAWSELGYEQFF.

The table lists this clonotype with many counts. The V call is TRBV15, the J call TRBJ2-1, with TRBD2 identical over 11 bases. V dropped 3 bases and J dropped 5; count of bases not matched to a gene: 6. Germline CDR1 and CDR2: LNHNV and YYDKDF (reference sequence). The CDR3 length is 16 residues. CDR3 protein: CATSRTPGLADNEQFF. CDR3 sequence (DNA): TGTGCCACCAGCAGGACACCGGGACTAGCGGACAATGAGCAGTTCTTC.